The T cell receptor beta chain under discussion was sequenced for a study of identifying expanded T cells in peripheral blood. Broader study findings: Variance in clone template counts between roughly two-week samples significantly increased with total template count across all healthy donors.

No infections or other immune events were documented during collection. This clone is classed as medium-sized (0.01 to 0.1%). The antigen is undetermined. The germline V and J ends were trimmed by 1 base and 4 bases, with 10 bases remaining between them. The germline V gene has CDR1 LNHNV and CDR2 YYDKDF (reference sequence). The CDR3 covers 14 residues. Clones were sequenced by immunoSEQ multiplex PCR, and TCRdb holds only the in-frame ones, with some missing. Seen here are around 57,000 clones, more than 70% observed once, and the top ten hold around 4.8%. The receptor was derived from a person aged 18 to 70 in good health. The chain recombines TRBV15 with TRBJ1-1; D uncertain. Sequenced sample: blood. The CDR3 sequence is CATSRATRSTEAFF. The CDR3 nucleotides read TGTGCCACCAGCAGAGCGACCCGGAGCACTGAAGCTTTCTTT.